The clone carrying this TCR beta chain showed up just a few times. The cohort's ophthalmopathy patients, a group with duration under 3 months, had a Clinical Activity Score of at least 3 and a NOSPECS grade of at least 4. It was RNA transcripts that yielded the amplified TCR beta CDR3 regions. The TCR CDR3 first-round RT-PCR relied on the HTBI primer set. TCRdb redid the calling of the multiplex PCR reads with MiXCR, one entry per CDR3 protein. The sample gives around 600,000 distinct CDR3 sequences, about 14% of which show up once; approximately 12% is in the top ten. Germline CDR1 and CDR2: SGHTA and FQGNSA. This CDR3 contains 16 residues. The V end lost 6 bases, the J end lost 3 bases, and 20 bases lay between the germline ends. This entry is derived from a study of T cells in Graves' hyperthyroidism and ophthalmopathy.

Sequencing was done on a sample of blood. This chain connects TRBV7-2 to TRBJ1-1; possible D gene TRBD1, 6 bases. The sequence came from a woman in her fifties or sixties with Graves' ophthalmopathy. The CDR3 DNA reads as TGTGCCAGCAGGAAGAGAGGGGGAAGCGAGGACACTGAAGCTTTCTTT. Protein product: CASRKRGGSEDTEAFF.